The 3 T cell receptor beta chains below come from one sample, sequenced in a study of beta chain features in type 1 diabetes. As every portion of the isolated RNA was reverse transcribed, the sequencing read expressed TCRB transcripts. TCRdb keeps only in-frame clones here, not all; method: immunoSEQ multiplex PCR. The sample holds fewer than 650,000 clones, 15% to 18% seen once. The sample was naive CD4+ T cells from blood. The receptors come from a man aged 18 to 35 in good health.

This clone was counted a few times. The CDR3 nucleotides read TGTGCCTGGAGGGACAGGGGGCTTTTGGGCAATCAGCCCCAGCATTTT. Encoded protein: CAWRDRGLLGNQPQHF. The J gene is TRBJ1-5, the V gene TRBV30; 11 bases agree with TRBD1. Looked up from germline, CDR1 is GTSNPN and CDR2 is SVGIG (reference sequence). The CDR3 is 16 amino acids. The V and J ends lost 3 bases and 2 bases, in that order; junction bases with no gene match: 6.

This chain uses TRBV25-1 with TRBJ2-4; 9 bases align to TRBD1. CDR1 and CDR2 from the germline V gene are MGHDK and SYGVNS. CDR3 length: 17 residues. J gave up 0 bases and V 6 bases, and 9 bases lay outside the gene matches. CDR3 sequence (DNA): TGTGCCAGCAGCGGACCGGGACAGGGACTAGCCAAAAACATTCAGTACTTC. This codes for CASSGPGQGLAKNIQYF.

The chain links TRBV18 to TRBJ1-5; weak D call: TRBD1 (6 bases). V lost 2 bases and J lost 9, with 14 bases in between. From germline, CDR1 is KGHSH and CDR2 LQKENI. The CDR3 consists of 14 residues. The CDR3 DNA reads TGTGCCAGCTCACCAATAACAGGGTTTCGGCCCCAGCATTTT. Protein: CASSPITGFRPQHF.